This T cell receptor (beta chain) stems from a study of control samples from healthy donors and cancer patients. Sequencing used immunoSEQ multiplex PCR; TCRdb keeps in-frame clones, though not all of them. The table lists about 160,000 clones, about 94% of them singletons. The receptor was derived from a woman aged 55-75 years in good health. The sample was blood.

The CDR3 bases are TGCAGCGGGGGGACACCTATGAACACTGAAGCTTTCTTT. Protein product: CSGGTPMNTEAFF. The chain is built from TRBV29-1 and TRBJ1-1, with D perhaps matching TRBD1 (6 bases). The germline V gene encodes CDR1 SQVTM and CDR2 ANQGSEA. V was clipped by 7 bases and J by 0 bases, with 12 bases between them. The CDR3 consists of 13 residues.